This T cell receptor (beta chain) was obtained from a study of beta chain features in type 1 diabetes. Study-level points and caveats: Type 1 diabetes patients showed a moderate but significant shortening of TCRB CDR3s in all four CD4+ subsets.

Sampling consisted of one heparinised blood draw per donor, averaging around 120 mL. CD45RO/CCR7/CD25/CD127/CD95/CD27 sorting isolated CD4+ naive, central memory, regulatory and stem cell-like memory cells. cDNA synthesis used the whole RNA isolate, giving expressed TCRB sequences. Only in-frame clones appear in the TCRdb table, and some are missing; sequencing was by immunoSEQ multiplex PCR. The sample holds some 150,000 clones, less than 15% seen once. Per germline, CDR1 MNHNS and CDR2 SASEGT. CDR3 length: 15 residues. With V trimmed by 5 bases and J by 4 bases, 8 bases remained unmatched. This clone has just a few counts. What it binds is unknown.

The chain recombines TRBV6-1 with TRBJ2-5, with 9 nucleotides matching TRBD2. The specimen sequenced was central memory CD4+ T cells from blood. The source of this sequence is a man aged 18 to 35 with type 1 diabetes. This chain's CDR3 is CASSCLAGLLETQYF. The CDR3, as DNA: TGTGCCAGCAGTTGTCTAGCGGGGTTACTAGAGACCCAGTACTTC.